Listed here are 24 T cell receptor beta chains from one sample, sequenced in a study of T cells in Graves' hyperthyroidism and ophthalmopathy (dated by TCRdb to about 2019). The protocol used for the library was multiplex PCR. Sequencing instrument: Illumina HiSeq 2000. The TCR beta CDR3 regions were amplified from the RNA transcripts. A first-round RT-PCR of the TCR CDR3 used the HTBI primer set with the Qiagen OneStep RT-PCR kit. Using fastp trimming at Q25 and MiXCR clonotype assembly, TCRdb reanalyzed the public sequencing data and kept in-frame beta chains. Rows matching on CDR3 protein sequence are summarized as one entry with the most common DNA and genes. Present in this sample are around 450,000 distinct CDR3 sequences, roughly 13% of which were seen just once. The top ten clones comprise about 5% of the sample. The sequenced material came from blood. These receptors came from a woman aged 18-35 years with Graves' hyperthyroidism.

Comments on this clonotype: A read error may explain this, as a much larger clone is one base away. The genes are TRBV28 and TRBJ2-3; TRBD2 is a possible D gene (6 bases). The CDR3 covers 15 residues. Germline V gene sequence: CDR1 MDHEN, CDR2 SYDVKM. V was trimmed by 3 bases and J by 0 bases, leaving 10 bases between them. The CDR3 coding sequence is TGTGCCAGCAGTTTGGAGGGACTTAGCACAGATACGCAGTATTTT. Its translation is CASSLEGLSTDTQYF.

V usage is TRBV2 and J usage is TRBJ2-2; D perhaps matches TRBD2 (6 bases). Per germline, CDR1 SNHLY and CDR2 FYNNEI. The ends were cut back, 5 bases at V and 0 bases at J, with 13 bases in the middle. The CDR3 contains 16 residues. CDR3 amino acids: CASSLHGGANTGELFF. DNA of the CDR3: TGTGCCAGCAGTCTACATGGCGGGGCGAACACCGGGGAGCTGTTTTTT.

The rearrangement uses TRBV19 and TRBJ2-5, with 9 bases aligning to TRBD1. This CDR3 is 14 amino acids long. Germline V gene lookup returns CDR1 LNHDA and CDR2 SQIVND (reference sequence). V lost 6 bases, J lost 4 bases, and 6 bases stayed unmatched. For the CDR3, the DNA is TGTGCCAGTAGCACTTACAGGGGGCGAGAGACCCAGTACTTC. It specifies CASSTYRGRETQYF.

The genes are TRBV9 and TRBJ1-3; no definite D call. Germline V gives CDR1 SGDLS, CDR2 YYNGEE. The CDR3 is 15 amino acids. V dropped 0 bases and J dropped 0 bases, with 7 bases sitting between them. This CDR3 is CASSVVGDSGNTIYF. As DNA, the CDR3 is TGTGCCAGCAGCGTAGTGGGAGACTCTGGAAACACCATATATTTT.

In this sample, this clonotype turned up a few times. The CDR3 nucleotides are TGTGCCACCTCCCGGGACCCAAATTCACCCCTCCACTTT. It translates to CATSRDPNSPLHF. This chain connects TRBV13 to TRBJ1-6, with a possible D match to TRBD1 (5 bases). V lost 10 bases to trimming and J lost 7 bases, with 14 bases between them. The germline CDR1 and CDR2 sequences are PRHDT and FYEKMQ (reference sequence). The CDR3 consists of 13 residues.

This chain uses TRBV28 with TRBJ2-5; tentatively, D is TRBD1 (5 bases). Germline V gene sequence: CDR1 MDHEN, CDR2 SYDVKM. With 8 bases removed from V and 0 bases from J, the gap between germline ends came to 13 bases. The CDR3 sequence is 14 residues long. The CDR3 spells CASSPDSYQETQYF. In DNA, the CDR3 is TGTGCCAGCTCACCAGACAGTTACCAAGAGACCCAGTACTTC.

This clonotype was seen more than once but under ten times. This chain uses TRBV7-3 with TRBJ1-2; weak D call: TRBD1 (6 bases). V was shortened by 6 bases and J by 1 base, with 15 bases between the two germline ends. This CDR3 has 15 amino acids. CDR1 is SGHTA, CDR2 FQGTGA, per germline. The CDR3 loop reads CASRETGTNNYGYTF. CDR3 coding DNA: TGTGCCAGCAGGGAAACAGGGACTAATAACTATGGCTACACCTTC.

This clonotype has just a few counts. This chain links TRBV4-1 with TRBJ2-7; 11 positions agree with TRBD1. Germline V gene sequence: CDR1 MGHRA, CDR2 YSYEKL. V gave up 2 bases and J gave up 5 bases; unmatched junction bases: 2. The CDR3 has 14 amino acids. Here the CDR3 reads CASSQRTGGDEQYF. In nucleotides, the CDR3 is TGCGCCAGCAGCCAACGGACAGGGGGCGACGAGCAGTACTTC.

This clonotype was recorded many times. This chain uses TRBV20-1 with TRBJ1-2; 8 positions agree with TRBD1. The CDR3 length is 15 residues. CDR1 DFQATT and CDR2 SNEGSKA come from the germline V gene (reference sequence). The V segment lost 0 bases and the J segment 3 bases; nucleotides outside the gene matches: 6. Here the CDR3 DNA reads TGCAGTGCTAGAGACTGGACAGGGCTCGACTATGGCTACACCTTC. As protein: CSARDWTGLDYGYTF.

The table lists this clonotype with a few counts. This rearrangement joins TRBV27 to TRBJ2-1; 10 nucleotides agree with TRBD2. V lost 8 bases, J lost 8 bases, and 12 bases stayed unmatched. The CDR3 is made up of 15 amino acids. Looked up from germline, CDR1 is MNHEY and CDR2 is SMNVEV (reference sequence). CDR3 nucleotides: TGTGCCAGCTCTCGGGACCCTAGCGGGAGCGATGAGCAGTTCTTC. It specifies CASSRDPSGSDEQFF.

The J gene is TRBJ1-2, the V gene TRBV29-1; 9 bases line up with TRBD1. Germline V gene data show CDR1 as SQVTM and CDR2 as ANQGSEA. V was pared by 7 bases and J by 0 bases, with 6 bases of the junction left unmatched. This CDR3 has 14 amino acids. CDR3 bases: TGCAGCGCCTGGACAGGGGTCTCTAACTATGGCTACACCTTC. Residues: CSAWTGVSNYGYTF.

The sample holds many counts of this clonotype. V gene TRBV6-1 combines with J gene TRBJ2-5; 10 positions match TRBD2. The CDR3 sequence is 15 residues long. CDR1 MNHNS and CDR2 SASEGT come from the germline V gene. After removal of 1 base from V and 4 bases from J, the junction contained 3 bases not matched to a gene. CDR3 in amino acids: CASSEGTSGPETQYF. CDR3 nucleotide sequence: TGTGCCAGCAGTGAAGGGACTAGCGGACCAGAGACCCAGTACTTC.

This sequence joins TRBV5-6 and TRBJ1-2, with unresolved D. The CDR3 totals 17 residues. The V end was cut by 2 bases, the J end by 2 bases, with 19 bases between. Germline V gene sequence: CDR1 SGHDT, CDR2 YYEEEE. Here the CDR3 reads CASSFIRGSGANYGYTF. DNA for the CDR3: TGTGCCAGCAGCTTCATCCGGGGAAGTGGAGCGAACTATGGCTACACCTTC.

In its sample, this clonotype was seen a few times. The J gene is TRBJ2-3, the V gene TRBV28, with D perhaps matching TRBD2 (7 bases). The CDR3 is 15 amino acids. Trimming cost V 7 bases and J 3 bases, with 17 bases left between them. CDR1 is MDHEN, CDR2 SYDVKM, per germline. The CDR3 coding sequence is TGTGCCAGCACCCCCGGGGGGCCGGCTACAGATACGCAGTATTTT. Amino acids: CASTPGGPATDTQYF.

This clonotype has more than one count but fewer than ten. The chain couples TRBV19 to TRBJ1-1, with TRBD1 identical over 10 bases. CDR3 length equals 18 residues. The trim removed 1 base at V and 6 bases at J, leaving 14 bases unmatched. Germline V gene lookup returns CDR1 LNHDA and CDR2 SQIVND (reference sequence). CDR3 protein: CASSIGGIGTGVYPEAFF. The CDR3 region has the DNA TGTGCCAGTAGTATAGGAGGTATCGGGACAGGGGTTTATCCTGAAGCTTTCTTT.

This clonotype has more than one count but fewer than ten. V gene TRBV6-1 combines with J gene TRBJ2-1; perhaps TRBD2 as D (5 bases). The CDR3 length is 14 residues. V was shortened by 6 bases and J by 0 bases, with 9 bases between the two germline ends. Germline CDR1 reads MNHNS; CDR2 reads SASEGT. The CDR3 spells CASSTGISYNEQFF. The CDR3, as DNA: TGTGCCAGCAGCACGGGAATCTCCTACAATGAGCAGTTCTTC.

For this clonotype: A much larger clone lies one base from this, so it may be a read error. V is TRBV6-1 and J is TRBJ2-4, with no clear D. The CDR3 contains 12 residues. From germline, CDR1 is MNHNS and CDR2 SASEGT. The CDR3 sequence: CATRRSLHIQCF. The CDR3 coding sequence is TGTGCCACCAGACGGAGCCTGCACATTCAGTGCTTC.

The CDR3 loop reads CASRRSGRAQYEQYF. In DNA form, the CDR3 reads TGTGCCAGCAGGCGTAGCGGGAGGGCCCAATACGAGCAGTACTTC. V and J are TRBV14 and TRBJ2-7; TRBD2 aligns across 11 bases. V was pared by 6 bases and J by 4 bases, with 8 bases of the junction left unmatched. Germline V gene data show CDR1 as SGHDN and CDR2 as FVKESK. The CDR3 sequence is 15 residues long.

Only a few counts were recorded for this clonotype. The V gene is TRBV5-5, the J gene TRBJ2-4; D might be TRBD1 or TRBD2, each matching 5 bases. V was cut by 2 bases and J by 8 bases, with 17 bases left in between. Per germline, CDR1 SGHKS and CDR2 YYEKEE (reference sequence). This CDR3 contains 15 residues. The CDR3 region is CASSFEGNLGDIQYF. Here the CDR3 DNA reads TGTGCCAGCAGCTTCGAGGGGAATCTGGGGGACATTCAGTACTTC.

This clonotype has ten or more counts. The V call is TRBV28, the J call TRBJ1-2; unclear D gene. The V gene lost 3 bases and the J gene lost 2 bases, with 10 bases spanning the gap. There are 14 residues in the CDR3. The germline CDR1 and CDR2 sequences are MDHEN and SYDVKM. The CDR3 region is CASSFPTENYGYTF. The CDR3 coding sequence is TGTGCCAGCAGTTTCCCAACCGAGAACTATGGCTACACCTTC.

Remarks on this clonotype: This may be a read error, as it is one base from a much larger clone. The chain uses TRBV20-1 and TRBJ2-7; possibly TRBD2 for D (5 bases). The length of the CDR3 is 14 residues. Germline-derived CDR1 and CDR2 are DFQATT and SNEGSKA (reference sequence). With 2 bases removed from V and 4 bases from J, the gap between germline ends came to 15 bases. CDR3 sequence (DNA): TGCAGTGCTAGACCCCCGGATCCGGGATACGAGCAGTACTTC. This codes for CSARPPDPGYEQYF.

This clonotype was counted only a few times. The chain joins TRBV29-1 to TRBJ1-2; D unclear. The CDR3 loop spans 11 amino acids. V lost 1 base and J lost 7, with 7 bases in between. CDR1 is SQVTM and CDR2 is ANQGSEA in the germline V gene. This chain's CDR3 is CSVEVGGGYTF. The CDR3 DNA sequence: TGCAGCGTTGAAGTCGGTGGTGGCTACACCTTC.

This clonotype turned up a few times. V usage is TRBV9 and J usage is TRBJ1-1, with D possibly TRBD1 on 5 matching bases. The CDR3 extends over 16 amino acids. CDR1 SGDLS and CDR2 YYNGEE come from the germline V gene. Deletions cut 0 bases from V and 1 base from J, with 13 bases between. The CDR3 spells CASSVGDWGKNTEAFF. CDR3 coding DNA: TGTGCCAGCAGCGTAGGGGACTGGGGCAAGAACACTGAAGCTTTCTTT.

This clonotype was counted many times. The V gene is TRBV6-2 or TRBV6-3, the J gene TRBJ2-7; D possibly corresponds to TRBD2 (6 bases). The CDR3 consists of 14 residues. CDR1 is MNHEY, CDR2 SVGEGT, per germline. Between the trimmed V and J ends, which lost 6 bases and 2 bases, there was a span of 14 bases. CDR3 amino acids: CASSLSGAAYEQYF. The CDR3 DNA is TGTGCCAGCAGCCTTAGCGGAGCGGCCTACGAGCAGTACTTC.